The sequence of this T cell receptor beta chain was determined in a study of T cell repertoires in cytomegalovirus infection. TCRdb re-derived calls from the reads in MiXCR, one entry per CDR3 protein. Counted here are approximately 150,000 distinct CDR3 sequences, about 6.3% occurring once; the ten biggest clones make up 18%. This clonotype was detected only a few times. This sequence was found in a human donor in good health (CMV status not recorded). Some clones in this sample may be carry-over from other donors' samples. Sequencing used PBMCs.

The CDR3 nucleotides read TGTGCCAGCAGTGTCGCCGGGACAGGGATTCAAGAGACCCAGTACTTC. It specifies CASSVAGTGIQETQYF. The rearrangement joins TRBV6-1 to TRBJ2-5, with TRBD1 matching 9 bases. The V segment lost 4 bases and the J segment 2 bases; nucleotides outside the gene matches: 8. Germline values: CDR1 MNHNS, CDR2 SASEGT. The CDR3 runs 16 residues.